One T cell receptor beta chain is described in this entry. This clone's antigen is unknown. No qualities accompany the bases; no much larger clone lies one base away. The germline V gene gives CDR1 as SQVTM and CDR2 as ANQGSEA. There are 10 amino acids in the CDR3, from cysteine to phenylalanine inclusive. Only the CDR3 DNA is retained, 30 bases long and in frame from the first base. V is pared back by 5 bases and J by 7 bases, with 6 bases lying between the germline termini. This sample is part of a study of cytomegalovirus exposure and HLA in healthy donors (TCRdb year 2017). Study-wide context: According to an earlier analysis of 587 of the donors, 150 million to 200 million T cells yielded approximately 120 million unique TCR beta sequences and around 300 Gb of sequence data. The number of donors typed differed by locus, with about 629-640 for A, B, C, DRB1 and DQB1, 522 for DQA1, 600 to 610 for DPA1, and roughly 450 for DPB1. Among some 410 genotyped donors of the cohort, an average of approximately 250,000 unique TCR beta nucleotide sequences were sequenced per donor, approximately 20% of them non-productive. In an earlier analysis of about 590 of the donors, high-throughput TCR beta sequencing was used to judge whether each TCR beta V gene segment behaved as functional or pseudogenic. Every repertoire in the discovery cohort had been generated on one and the same sequencing platform. Besides the first cohort of hundreds of subjects, a separate validation cohort made up of over a hundred different subjects was used. A later genetic analysis used genome-wide SNP genotypes for 398 of the 666 donors, treating that subset as a discovery cohort. Donor age, sex, ethnicity and CMV serostatus were compiled together with the repertoire data. Class I and class II HLA loci were covered by the typing at four-digit resolution. Roughly 5 DR-DQ haplotypes were treated as single units for association and clustering because of strong linkage in the cohort. Roughly 300 gigabases of sequencing data and approximately 91 million unique TCR sequences made up an early release that covered under 750 HLA-typed donors. The study was designed to test whether signatures of past pathogen exposure could be identified by cataloging public T cell receptors. Using immunosequencing, the study profiled T cell repertoires from 640 or so subjects and related those repertoires to cytomegalovirus serostatus. To study patterns of TCR occurrence, a later analysis re-analyzed previously published TCR beta repertoires from 666 donors and added high-resolution HLA genotyping. The study combined high-throughput TCR immunosequencing, statistical association of individual TCRs with disease status, and machine learning to predict cytomegalovirus infection status. The later analysis used no new phenotypic data to find candidate immune exposures, relying instead on TCR beta sequences and their occurrence across donors. The genetic ancestry cluster associated with self-reported Caucasian donors included approximately 85% of the roughly 400 genotyped donors. Results and caveats for the whole study, not just this receptor: Specific HLA alleles were associated with over 15,000 TCR beta sequences at a false discovery rate of 0.05 in a later analysis. In a later genetic analysis, fewer N-insertions in productive TCRs were reported among donors in an Asian-associated ancestry cluster than the roughly 700-donor mean. Because counts were too low, about 18 rarely observed V segments, including chromosome 9 orphons, were excluded from the earlier analysis of some 540 of the donors. The study listed approximately 150 TCR beta chains as associated with cytomegalovirus. Immune exposure information for the cohort was limited to CMV serostatus. A few of the identified cytomegalovirus-associated TCR beta chains were confirmed in vitro to be specific for cytomegalovirus antigens. In an earlier analysis of approximately 590 of the donors, most TCR beta V segments were observed in productive rearrangements about 87% or about 30% of the time, broadly matching IMGT annotations. The classifier was reported to diagnose cytomegalovirus status with high specificity and sensitivity in both the original cohort and the validation cohort. In a later analysis, most CMV-associated TCR beta chains were found to appear HLA-restricted, with HLA associations seemingly driven largely by CMV exposure. Because HLA typing was unavailable for some donors at each locus, only the typed subset was used in association tests. A later genetic analysis associated a missense DCLRE1C variant with V-gene and J-gene trimming of TCR beta chains, and an independent cohort replicated the association. Presence/absence analyses assumed roughly uniform sequencing depth across donors, an assumption that may not hold. A further reported finding was that TCR beta sequences accurately predicted the HLA-A and HLA-B alleles for most subjects in the first cohort. It was suggested by the authors that the approach could potentially be generalized to other disease states and immunological phenotypes. Across donors, most TCR sequences were observed very rarely, whereas some public TCRs were present in many individuals. In this cohort, only TCR beta chains were sequenced, and detectable features were limited by the absence of alpha or paired-chain data. In a later analysis, several top co-occurrence clusters were reported to appear linked to parvovirus B19, influenza, CMV and Epstein-Barr virus. When HLA alleles, especially DR and DQ, strongly co-occurred, TCR associations were difficult to assign to individual alleles. Correlated functional status among segregating V segments might reflect linkage disequilibrium, but an unknown experimental factor could not be ruled out. In a later analysis, HLA-associated TCR beta chains were found to be more clonally expanded and to have lower generation probabilities than equally common non-associated chains. A cluster of highly shared sequence variants was judged likely to be a technical artifact of the sequencing pipeline. A later analysis found that TCR association rates varied across HLA loci, with DRB1 alleles showing the most associated TCRs and HLA-C alleles the fewest. The 87-base-pair reads could not distinguish some IMGT-functional V segments, including TRBV6-2 and TRBV6-3, so those segments were excluded.

The method was the immunoSEQ multiplex PCR assay. For the multiplex PCR, a mixture combining 60 forward primers for TCR Vbeta segments and 13 reverse primers for TCR Jbeta segments was used. A multiplex PCR assay on genomic DNA amplified the CDR3 region of rearranged TCR beta genes. The amplified TCR beta libraries were sequenced on the Illumina HiSeq System as 87-base-pair reads. The study's processing was this. In a later analysis, tens of millions of unique TCR beta chains were counted across the 500 to 850 repertoires, and approximately 11 million of these chains were shared by at least two donors. A nearest-neighbor algorithm error-corrected the raw reads and collapsed the reads into unique sequences, merging closely related sequences to remove PCR and sequencing errors. To assign V, D and J gene segments, CDR3 sequences were aligned to IMGT reference sequences. For a sequence to be retained, a match of at least six nucleotides to both a V gene segment and a J gene segment was required. Rearrangements were called productive when the CDR3 lacked stop codons and stayed in frame with V and J; all others were non-productive. Following IMGT convention, CDR3 was defined as the stretch from the second conserved V-encoded cysteine up to the conserved J-encoded phenylalanine. Sequences without an unambiguous match to a single V gene segment were excluded from the earlier analysis of 587 of the donors. An earlier analysis of some 500 of the donors classified V segments as functional when productive rearrangements were above 56.7% and as segregating when the standard deviation between donors was above 5%. To diagnose cytomegalovirus status from the catalog of TCR beta chain sequences, a statistical classification framework was built. In a later analysis, V and J genes were assigned by comparing TCR nucleotide sequences against IMGT/GENE-DB human TR gene sequences. The TCRdist pipeline was used in a later analysis to assign CDR3 sequences and most-parsimonious VDJ recombination scenarios. In a later analysis, each TCR beta chain was defined by its CDR3 amino acid sequence together with its V-gene family, and reads without a unique V-gene family were excluded. In a later analysis, fewer than 650 highly shared, low-generation-probability nucleotide sequences were removed to address suspected cross-contamination and a sequencing artifact. A later analysis calculated a clonal expansion index for each public chain from normalized within-repertoire ranks of inferred template counts. A later analysis computed generation probabilities with a VDJ recombination model fitted to out-of-frame rearrangements, and checked the results against IGoR. In a later analysis, hypergeometric tests were used to score TCR-TCR, TCR-HLA and TCR-CMV co-occurrence, with a repertoire-size bias correction applied to TCR pairs. To estimate false discovery rates, a later analysis permuted the HLA or CMV assignments 20 times. In a later analysis, co-occurring TCRs were grouped using DBSCAN, and TCRdist sequence similarity was added for clustering within HLA-allele-positive subsets. Repertoires with fewer than 30,000 or more than 120,000 public chains, plus five repertoires with anomalous nucleotide sharing, were excluded from co-occurrence clustering. TCRdb took this table from immuneACCESS and kept in-frame rearrangements with V and J called. Such tables lack part of the clones; where checked against another copy, unresolved V genes explain under half of the gap, and the rest is unexplained. The V and J calls and clone size come from that table; D and trimming were worked out from the DNA. For this sample there are about 150,000 clones; around 73% appear just once. The ten most abundant clones make up approximately 1.6% of the sample.

In total, more than 500 healthy bone marrow donors made up the cohort. At the time of sampling, all cohort members were nominally healthy, though unrecorded immune exposures were likely present. The donor tested CMV seronegative, placing the donor among the 350 to 400 seronegative members of the cohort. A peripheral blood sample was collected from each donor, and TCR beta sequencing was performed on peripheral blood mononuclear cells. Genomic DNA was extracted from the blood cell samples with the Qiagen DNeasy Blood Extraction Kit. This clonotype was sampled from a woman under 30 in good health and CMV-seronegative. The chain is made from TRBV29-1 and TRBJ2-1, with the identity of the D gene unclear. The specimen was PBMCs. DNA sequence: TGCAGCGTTTCGGTAAATGAGCAGTTCTTC. It is translated as CSVSVNEQFF.